This record looks at one T cell receptor (beta chain) sequence and its context. These data belong to a study of cytomegalovirus exposure and HLA in healthy donors. Profiled with immunoSEQ multiplex PCR; TCRdb holds only in-frame clones, not every one. The data hold under 100,000 clones, with roughly 96% observed a single time. V was pared by 7 bases and J by 7 bases, with 14 bases between. This CDR3 comprises 13 residues. In germline, CDR1 is SGHDT, CDR2 YYEEEE. This chain connects TRBV5-6 to TRBJ1-4, with no clear D. Source material: PBMCs. The clonotype originates from a woman under 30 in good health and CMV-seronegative. The CDR3: CASGKGVFEKLFF. The CDR3 nucleotides read TGTGCCAGCGGAAAGGGAGTTTTTGAAAAACTGTTTTTT.